The 14 T cell receptor beta chains reported below all come from one sample, sequenced in a study of sequential checkpoint blockade in melanoma. Treatment of the sample: randomized to nivolumab then ipilimumab (arm A) or the reverse (arm B). Profiling relied on immunoSEQ multiplex PCR, and the TCRdb table lists in-frame clones only, not all of them. The table shows more than 10,000 clones, with around 80% occurring only once. The sample here was CD8+ T cells sorted from blood (inferred from file names), taken from a patient given nivolumab and ipilimumab in sequence. The source is a human donor with melanoma.

A single count supports this clone. The V gene is TRBV5-8, the J gene TRBJ1-2, with 11 bases identical to TRBD1. Germline V gives CDR1 SGHTS, CDR2 YDEGEE. With V trimmed by 9 bases and J by 6 bases, 7 bases remained unmatched. This CDR3 is 13 amino acids long. This CDR3 reads CANTDRGRDGYTF. CDR3 coding DNA: TGTGCCAATACGGACAGGGGGCGTGATGGCTACACCTTC.

In DNA, the CDR3 is TGCGCCAGCAGGGACCGGGACAGGGGGCAACCTATGAACACTGAAGCTTTCTTT. Residues: CASRDRDRGQPMNTEAFF. This chain connects TRBV5-1 to TRBJ1-1, with 12 nucleotides matching TRBD1. With V trimmed by 5 bases and J by 0 bases, 11 bases remained unmatched. CDR1 and CDR2 (germline): SGHRS, YFSETQ. The CDR3 is 18 amino acids.

The genes are TRBV16 and TRBJ1-2; 9 bases are shared with TRBD1. The CDR3 has 14 residues. The germline V gene has CDR1 KGHSY and CDR2 FQNENV. The V and J ends lost 1 base and 7 bases, in that order; junction bases with no gene match: 4. CDR3 DNA: TGTGCCAGCAGCCAATATGGGACAGGGTCTGGCTACACCTTC. Encoded protein: CASSQYGTGSGYTF.

The genes are TRBV9 and TRBJ2-1, with 12 bases aligning to TRBD2. This CDR3 has 15 amino acids. The germline CDR1 and CDR2 sequences are SGDLS and YYNGEE. V was clipped by 4 bases and J by 5 bases; unmatched bases: 4. The CDR3 DNA reads TGTGCCAGCAGCCCTAGCGGGAGGGTTAACAATGAGCAGTTCTTC. Protein product: CASSPSGRVNNEQFF. Full variable domain (remainder filled in from reference TRBV9 and TRBJ2-1): DSGVTQTPKHLITATGQRVTLRCSPRSGDLSVYWYQQSLDQGLQFLIQYYNGEERAKGNILERFSAQQFPDLHSELNLSSLELGDSALYFCASSPSGRVNNEQFFGPGTRLTVL.

This chain joins TRBV6-5 and TRBJ2-1; tentatively, D is TRBD1 (6 bases). The CDR3 extends over 16 amino acids. V lost 4 bases to trimming and J lost 8 bases, with 21 bases between them. Germline-derived CDR1 and CDR2 are MNHEY and SVGAGI. The CDR3, as DNA: TGTGCCAGCAGTTCCTCGGACAGTATGCGTCCGTATGAGCAGTTCTTC. Translation: CASSSSDSMRPYEQFF.

V gene TRBV27 combines with J gene TRBJ2-1, with 9 bases matching TRBD1. Germline trimming cut 9 bases from V and 7 bases from J; bases unmatched to any gene: 7. Germline V CDR1 and CDR2: MNHEY, SMNVEV (reference sequence). This CDR3 is built from 13 residues. CDR3 sequence: CASTDRGDNEQFF. The DNA of the CDR3 is TGTGCCAGTACCGACAGGGGGGATAATGAGCAGTTCTTC.

This clone has only one observation. This sequence joins TRBV9 and TRBJ2-1; TRBD2 agrees at 7 bases. CDR3 length equals 15 residues. Trimming at V came to 4 bases and at J to 3 bases, leaving 7 bases not matched to a gene. Germline CDR1 reads SGDLS; CDR2 reads YYNGEE. CDR3 region: CASSPGGGFYNEQFF. The DNA of the CDR3 is TGTGCCAGCAGCCCCGGCGGGGGTTTCTACAATGAGCAGTTCTTC.

This clone is a singleton in its sample. This rearrangement joins TRBV4-3 to TRBJ2-5; 9 positions agree with TRBD2. The germline V gene encodes CDR1 LGHNA and CDR2 YSLEER. The length of the CDR3 is 15 residues. The V segment lost 4 bases and the J segment 3 bases; nucleotides outside the gene matches: 6. The CDR3 loop reads CASSPMGGREETQYF. CDR3 coding DNA: TGCGCCAGCAGCCCCATGGGCGGGAGGGAAGAGACCCAGTACTTC.

This chain joins TRBV19 and TRBJ1-5; unclear D gene. This CDR3 comprises 16 residues. The germline V gene encodes CDR1 LNHDA and CDR2 SQIVND (reference sequence). V was shortened by 0 bases and J by 0 bases, with 9 bases between the two germline ends. The CDR3 region is CASSIDGAVSNQPQHF. The CDR3 DNA follows: TGTGCCAGTAGTATAGATGGAGCGGTTAGCAATCAGCCCCAGCATTTT.

The J gene is TRBJ1-5, the V gene TRBV19, with 7 bases fitting TRBD1. This CDR3 region has 15 residues. The trim removed 9 bases at V and 3 bases at J, leaving 11 bases unmatched. The germline V gene encodes CDR1 LNHDA and CDR2 SQIVND (reference sequence). This CDR3 reads CASSAEGAFNQPQHF. The CDR3 region has the DNA TGTGCCAGCTCCGCGGAGGGGGCTTTCAATCAGCCCCAGCATTTT.

The chain uses TRBV4-1 and TRBJ1-2, with TRBD1 matching over 9 bases. The CDR3 has 16 amino acids. Germline CDR1 MGHRA, CDR2 YSYEKL. Trimming removed 0 bases from V and 6 bases from J; junction bases left unmatched: 8. CDR3 DNA sequence: TGCGCCAGCAGCCAAGATAACAGGGGGCCATTTGATGGCTACACCTTC. It yields the protein CASSQDNRGPFDGYTF.

The chain couples TRBV13 to TRBJ2-1, with D possibly matching TRBD2 (6 bases). From germline, CDR1 is PRHDT and CDR2 FYEKMQ (reference sequence). The CDR3 is 14 residues long. Trimming left V 5 bases short and J 3 bases short, with 11 bases between. The CDR3 sequence is CASSLRGIYNEQFF. CDR3 nucleotide sequence: TGTGCCAGCAGCCTCCGGGGGATCTACAATGAGCAGTTCTTC. The whole variable domain, remainder taken from reference TRBV13 and TRBJ2-1, is AAGVIQSPRHLIKEKRETATLKCYPIPRHDTVYWYQQGPGQDPQFLISFYEKMQSDKGSIPDRFSAQQFSDYHSELNMSSLELGDSALYFCASSLRGIYNEQFFGPGTRLTVL.

This chain connects TRBV5-4 to TRBJ2-7, with TRBD1 identical over 8 bases. The CDR3 loop spans 14 amino acids. V lost 3 bases, J lost 1 base, and 3 bases stayed unmatched. CDR1 and CDR2 (germline): SGHNT, YYREEE (reference sequence). The DNA of the CDR3 is TGTGCCAGCAGCTCTAGGGACAGGTCCTACGAGCAGTACTTC. Translation: CASSSRDRSYEQYF. The full variable domain, with the rest looked up from reference TRBV5-4 and TRBJ2-7, is ETGVTQSPTHLIKTRGQQVTLRCSSQSGHNTVSWYQQALGQGPQFIFQYYREEENGRGNFPPRFSGLQFPNYSSELNVNALELDDSALYLCASSSRDRSYEQYFGPGTRLTVT.

The genes are TRBV7-6 and TRBJ2-1, with a possible D match to TRBD2 (5 bases). The CDR3 has 12 amino acids. The germline V and J ends were trimmed by 5 bases and 8 bases, with 10 bases remaining between them. In germline, CDR1 is SGHVS, CDR2 FNYEAQ. CDR3 sequence: CASSPRADEQFF. The CDR3 DNA reads as TGTGCCAGCAGCCCGCGGGCGGATGAGCAGTTCTTC.